A selection of T cell receptor beta chains follows, all from one sample in a study of blood T cells in healthy people across ages. TCRdb re-derived calls from the 5' RACE reads in MiXCR, one entry per CDR3 protein. The sample holds around 1,800,000 distinct CDR3 sequences, roughly two fifths seen once. Specimen: blood. All receptors come from a human donor in good health. Both conserved end residues are part of each CDR3. Fields, in order: clone size, D gene, J gene, V gene, CDR3 protein, CDR3 DNA. A D gene is named only where the DNA matches it firmly. For some rows the clone size is stated as once, few or many, or as a class when expanded; others skip it.

clone_size: -; d_call: TRBD1; j_call: TRBJ2-6; v_call: TRBV20-1; cdr3_aa: CSASYRGSGANVLTF; cdr3_nt: TGCAGTGCTAGCTACAGGGGGTCTGGGGCCAACGTCCTGACTTTC
clone_size: many; d_call: -; j_call: TRBJ2-3; v_call: TRBV29-1; cdr3_aa: CSVVWDTQYF; cdr3_nt: TGCAGCGTTGTATGGGATACGCAGTATTTT
clone_size: -; d_call: -; j_call: TRBJ1-5; v_call: TRBV6-6; cdr3_aa: CASSPGPSQHF; cdr3_nt: TGTGCCAGCAGCCCGGGCCCGAGCCAGCATTTT
clone_size: few; d_call: -; j_call: TRBJ2-5; v_call: TRBV10-3; cdr3_aa: CAIRKDRNEETQYF; cdr3_nt: TGTGCCATCAGGAAGGACAGAAATGAAGAGACCCAGTACTTC
clone_size: -; d_call: -; j_call: TRBJ2-2; v_call: TRBV4-1; cdr3_aa: CAGSQDGGSGTGELFF; cdr3_nt: TGCGCCGGCAGCCAAGATGGAGGGTCGGGCACCGGGGAGCTGTTTTTT
clone_size: -; d_call: -; j_call: TRBJ1-2; v_call: TRBV6-1; cdr3_aa: CASRGSERYGYTF; cdr3_nt: TGTGCCAGCAGGGGGAGCGAACGCTATGGCTACACCTTC
clone_size: few; d_call: -; j_call: TRBJ1-5; v_call: TRBV7-2; cdr3_aa: CASSARGGNQPQHF; cdr3_nt: TGTGCCAGCAGCGCCAGGGGCGGCAATCAGCCCCAGCATTTT
clone_size: few; d_call: TRBD2; j_call: TRBJ2-1; v_call: TRBV7-8; cdr3_aa: CASSLVAGGSNEQFF; cdr3_nt: TGTGCCAGCAGCTTAGTAGCGGGGGGAAGCAATGAGCAGTTCTTC
clone_size: -; d_call: -; j_call: TRBJ2-7; v_call: TRBV28; cdr3_aa: CASSTTGSGSYEQYF; cdr3_nt: TGTGCCAGCAGTACCACAGGGTCGGGCTCCTACGAGCAGTACTTC
clone_size: -; d_call: TRBD2; j_call: TRBJ2-1; v_call: TRBV9; cdr3_aa: CASSIGLAEYNEQVF; cdr3_nt: TGTGCCAGCAGCATCGGACTAGCAGAGTACAATGAGCAGGTCTTC